These 16 T cell receptor beta chains share one sample of origin, sequenced in a study of T cells expressing NK-cell markers. TCRdb reprocessed the 5' RACE reads and keeps a single row for each CDR3 protein, giving no DNA. Reported are 500,000 to 700,000 distinct CDR3 sequences; the ten largest clones contain roughly 3.4%. Input material: blood T cells: a sorted CD56 or NKG2C T cell subset, CD4+ or CD8+ T cells, or bulk PBMC T cells (not recorded which). The receptors originated from a man aged 18 to 29 in good health.

The chain links TRBV7-6 to TRBJ2-4; checking the TCRdb D call of TRBD2 is not possible without DNA. CDR3 length: 17 residues. Germline V gene data show CDR1 as SGHVS and CDR2 as FNYEAQ. CDR3 in amino acids: CASSLDGGSFGKNIQYF.

The chain links TRBV20-1 to TRBJ2-7; the D call from TCRdb, TRBD2, cannot be confirmed without DNA. This CDR3 region has 15 residues. Germline CDR1 is DFQATT and CDR2 is SNEGSKA (reference sequence). CDR3 sequence: CSARVTSEGPSEQYF.

The CDR3 sequence: CASSLGTVWNQETQYF. The rearrangement uses TRBV5-1 and TRBJ2-5. The CDR3 sequence is 16 residues long. Germline CDR1 SGHRS, CDR2 YFSETQ.

The chain links TRBV5-1 to TRBJ2-1; as DNA is missing, the TRBD1 call by TCRdb cannot be tested. Germline CDR1 is SGHRS and CDR2 is YFSETQ. There are 15 residues in the CDR3. The CDR3 here is CASSLGTGGWDEQFF.

J is TRBJ1-5 and V is TRBV25-1; absent DNA, TCRdb's TRBD1 call cannot be checked. Germline CDR1 reads MGHDK; CDR2 reads SYGVNS. The CDR3 is 14 residues long. Here the CDR3 reads CASSDGKPNQPQHF.

The chain couples TRBV2 to TRBJ2-4; TCRdb reports TRBD1, a call that lacks DNA to check it against. The CDR3 length is 13 residues. Germline V CDR1 and CDR2: SNHLY, FYNNEI. CDR3 sequence reads: CASSQLRGDIQYF.

The chain uses TRBV7-2 and TRBJ2-1; TCRdb calls TRBD1, which cannot be checked without DNA. Germline V gene lookup returns CDR1 SGHTA and CDR2 FQGNSA. CDR3 size: 11 residues. CDR3 sequence reads: CASSPGRKQFF.

The genes are TRBV9 and TRBJ1-3. CDR3 length: 16 amino acids. Germline-derived CDR1 and CDR2 are SGDLS and YYNGEE. The CDR3 loop is CASSQGPANSGNTIYF. The variable domain in full, with the rest retrieved from reference TRBV9 and TRBJ1-3, is DSGVTQTPKHLITATGQRVTLRCSPRSGDLSVYWYQQSLDQGLQFLIQYYNGEERAKGNILERFSAQQFPDLHSELNLSSLELGDSALYFCASSQGPANSGNTIYFGEGSWLTVV.

V usage is TRBV20-1 and J usage is TRBJ1-1; TCRdb's D gene call, TRBD1, goes unchecked for lack of DNA. The CDR3 length is 12 residues. CDR1 DFQATT and CDR2 SNEGSKA come from the germline V gene (reference sequence). CDR3 in amino acids: CSARVRDNEGFF.

The rearrangement uses TRBV5-1 and TRBJ2-7; no DNA is available, so the TRBD1 call from TCRdb remains unchecked. The germline CDR1 and CDR2 sequences are SGHRS and YFSETQ. The CDR3 sequence is 15 residues long. The CDR3: CASSFRDTQKGEQYF.

The chain combines TRBV28 with TRBJ2-6; TCRdb proposes TRBD1, but this gene call is untestable without DNA. The CDR3 extends over 15 amino acids. Germline V gene lookup returns CDR1 MDHEN and CDR2 SYDVKM. The CDR3 here is CASRNRVSGANVLTF.

CDR3: CASSTGGAPDTQYF. The chain uses TRBV12-3 or TRBV12-4 and TRBJ2-3; TCRdb proposes TRBD1, but this gene call is untestable without DNA. This CDR3 has 14 residues.

The V gene is TRBV4-3, the J gene TRBJ1-2; there is no DNA to check the TCRdb D call of TRBD1. Germline assignment: CDR1 LGHNA and CDR2 YSLEER. This CDR3 is 16 amino acids long. The CDR3 spells CASSQEQGQDGYGYTF.

CDR3 protein: CASSQDRDRPVEQYF. The chain uses TRBV4-2 and TRBJ2-7; the TRBD1 assignment by TCRdb is unverifiable without DNA. CDR3 length: 15 amino acids. The germline V gene has CDR1 LGHNA and CDR2 YNFKEQ.

The chain employs TRBV20-1 and TRBJ1-5; TCRdb picks TRBD1, but there is no DNA to check that call. Germline-derived CDR1 and CDR2 are DFQATT and SNEGSKA (reference sequence). The CDR3 has 14 amino acids. CDR3: CSARNRTGNQPQHF.

The chain recombines TRBV11-2 with TRBJ2-1; TCRdb lists TRBD2, though no DNA is available to test this call. This CDR3 spans 17 amino acids. Germline loops: CDR1 SGHAT, CDR2 FQNNGV. This CDR3 is CASSFTSGRDSYNEQFF. Drawing the rest from reference TRBV11-2 and TRBJ2-1, the complete variable domain is EAGVAQSPRYKIIEKRQSVAFWCNPISGHATLYWYQQILGQGPKLLIQFQNNGVVDDSQLPKDRFSAERLKGVDSTLKIQPAKLEDSAVYLCASSFTSGRDSYNEQFFGPGTRLTVL.